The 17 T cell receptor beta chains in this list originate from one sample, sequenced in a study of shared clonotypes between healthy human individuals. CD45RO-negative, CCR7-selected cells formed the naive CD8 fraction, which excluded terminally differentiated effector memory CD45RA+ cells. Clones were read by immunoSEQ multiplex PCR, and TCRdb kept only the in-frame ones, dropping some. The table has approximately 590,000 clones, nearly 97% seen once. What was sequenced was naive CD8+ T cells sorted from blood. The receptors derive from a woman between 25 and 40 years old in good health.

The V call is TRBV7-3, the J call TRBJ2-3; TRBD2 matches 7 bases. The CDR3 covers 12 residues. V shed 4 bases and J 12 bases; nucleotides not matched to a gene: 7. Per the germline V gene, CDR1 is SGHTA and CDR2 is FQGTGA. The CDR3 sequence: CASSSSGTIQYF. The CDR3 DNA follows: TGTGCCAGCAGCTCATCCGGGACTATACAGTATTTT.

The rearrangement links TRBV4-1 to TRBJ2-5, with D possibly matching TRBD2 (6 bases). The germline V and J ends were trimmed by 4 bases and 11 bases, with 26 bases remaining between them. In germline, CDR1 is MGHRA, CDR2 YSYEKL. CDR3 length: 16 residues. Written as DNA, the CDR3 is TGCGCCAGCAGCCCGCCATCAGGACCCTTTACGGGGGAGCAGTACTTC. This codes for CASSPPSGPFTGEQYF.

As DNA, the CDR3 is TGTGCCAGCAGTTTAACCGCGGGACGATACAATGAGCAGTTCTTC. It yields the protein CASSLTAGRYNEQFF. The gene calls are TRBV27 and TRBJ2-1; D is perhaps TRBD2 (6 bases). Deletions cut 2 bases from V and 4 bases from J, with 12 bases between. The CDR3 totals 15 residues. Germline-derived CDR1 and CDR2 are MNHEY and SMNVEV (reference sequence).

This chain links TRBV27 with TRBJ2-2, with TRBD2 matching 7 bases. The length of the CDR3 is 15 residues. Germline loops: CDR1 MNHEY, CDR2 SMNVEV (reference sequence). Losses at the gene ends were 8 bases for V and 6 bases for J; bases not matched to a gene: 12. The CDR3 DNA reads TGTGCCAGCTCCTTTGGGGGAGGGCTCCCCGGGGAGCTGTTTTTT. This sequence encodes CASSFGGGLPGELFF.

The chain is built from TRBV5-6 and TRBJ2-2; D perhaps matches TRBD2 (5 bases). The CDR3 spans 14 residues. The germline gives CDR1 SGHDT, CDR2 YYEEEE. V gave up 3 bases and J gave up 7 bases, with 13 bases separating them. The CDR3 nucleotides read TGTGCCAGCAGCTCCATCACCGAGGGCGGGGAGCTGTTTTTT. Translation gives CASSSITEGGELFF.

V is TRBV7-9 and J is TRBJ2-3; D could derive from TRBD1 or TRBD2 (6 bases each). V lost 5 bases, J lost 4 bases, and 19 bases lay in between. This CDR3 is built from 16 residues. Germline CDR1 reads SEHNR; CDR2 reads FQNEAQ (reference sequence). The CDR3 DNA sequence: TGTGCCAGCAGCCCCCCGAGGGGGGCAGGGTCAGATACGCAGTATTTT. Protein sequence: CASSPPRGAGSDTQYF.

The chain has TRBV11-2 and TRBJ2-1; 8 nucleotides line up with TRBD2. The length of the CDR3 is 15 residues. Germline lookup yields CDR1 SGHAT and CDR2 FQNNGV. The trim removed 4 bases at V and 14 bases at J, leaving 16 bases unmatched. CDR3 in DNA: TGTGCCAGCAGCTGGGCCGGGACTAGTTCAGAATCGGAGTTCTTC. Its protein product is CASSWAGTSSESEFF.

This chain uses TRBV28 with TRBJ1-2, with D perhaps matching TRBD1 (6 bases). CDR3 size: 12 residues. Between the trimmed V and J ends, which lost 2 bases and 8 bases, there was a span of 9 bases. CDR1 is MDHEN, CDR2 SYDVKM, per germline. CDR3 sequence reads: CASSLRGVGYTF. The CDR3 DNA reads TGTGCCAGCAGTTTAAGGGGGGTCGGCTACACCTTC.

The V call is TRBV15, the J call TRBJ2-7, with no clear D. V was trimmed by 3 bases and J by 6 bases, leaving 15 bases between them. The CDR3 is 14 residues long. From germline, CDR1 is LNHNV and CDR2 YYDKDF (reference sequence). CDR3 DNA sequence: TGTGCCACCAGCAGGTCGGAACTCACTGGCGAGCAGTACTTC. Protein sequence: CATSRSELTGEQYF. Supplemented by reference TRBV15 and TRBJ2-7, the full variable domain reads DAMVIQNPRYQVTQFGKPVTLSCSQTLNHNVMYWYQQKSSQAPKLLFHYYDKDFNNEADTPDNFQSRRPNTSFCFLDIRSPGLGDTAMYLCATSRSELTGEQYFGPGTRLTVT.

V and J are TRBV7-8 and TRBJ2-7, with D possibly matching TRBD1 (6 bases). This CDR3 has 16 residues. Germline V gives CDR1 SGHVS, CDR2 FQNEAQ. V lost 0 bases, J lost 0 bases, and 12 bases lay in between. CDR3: CASSLAGRGVSYEQYF. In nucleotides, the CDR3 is TGTGCCAGCAGCTTAGCTGGCAGGGGAGTCTCCTACGAGCAGTACTTC.

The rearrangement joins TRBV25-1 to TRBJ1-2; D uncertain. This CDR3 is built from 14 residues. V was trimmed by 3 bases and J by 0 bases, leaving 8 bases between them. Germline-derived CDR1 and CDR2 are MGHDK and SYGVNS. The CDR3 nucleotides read TGTGCCAGCAGTGACACAGCTGCTAACTATGGCTACACCTTC. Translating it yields CASSDTAANYGYTF.

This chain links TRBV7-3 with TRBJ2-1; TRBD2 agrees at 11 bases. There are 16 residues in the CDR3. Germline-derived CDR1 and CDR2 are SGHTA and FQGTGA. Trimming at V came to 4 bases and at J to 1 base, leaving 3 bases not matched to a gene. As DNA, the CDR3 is TGTGCCAGCAGCTCAAGACTAGCGGGATCCTACAATGAGCAGTTCTTC. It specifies CASSSRLAGSYNEQFF.

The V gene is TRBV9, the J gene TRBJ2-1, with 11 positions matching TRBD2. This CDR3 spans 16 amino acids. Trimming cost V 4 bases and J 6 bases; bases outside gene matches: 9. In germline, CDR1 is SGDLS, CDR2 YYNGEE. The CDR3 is CASSTGTSGYLNEQFF. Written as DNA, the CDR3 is TGTGCCAGCAGCACCGGGACTAGCGGATACCTCAATGAGCAGTTCTTC.

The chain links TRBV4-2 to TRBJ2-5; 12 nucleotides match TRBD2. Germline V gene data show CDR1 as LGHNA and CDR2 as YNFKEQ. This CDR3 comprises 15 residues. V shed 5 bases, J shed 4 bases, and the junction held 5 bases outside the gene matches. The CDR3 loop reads CASSKGLAGLETQYF. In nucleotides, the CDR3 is TGTGCCAGCAGCAAAGGACTAGCGGGACTAGAGACCCAGTACTTC.

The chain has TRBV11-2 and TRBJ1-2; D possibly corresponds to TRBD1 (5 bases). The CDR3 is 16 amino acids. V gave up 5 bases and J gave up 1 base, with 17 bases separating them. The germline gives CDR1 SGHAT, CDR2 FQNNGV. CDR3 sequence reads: CASSPLGKGDNYGYTF. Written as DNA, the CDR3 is TGTGCCAGCAGCCCTCTCGGTAAAGGGGATAACTATGGCTACACCTTC.

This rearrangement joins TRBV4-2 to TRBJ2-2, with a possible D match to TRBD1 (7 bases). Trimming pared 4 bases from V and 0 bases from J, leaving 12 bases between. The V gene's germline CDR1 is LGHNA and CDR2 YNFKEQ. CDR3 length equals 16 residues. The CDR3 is CASSPQGTANTGELFF. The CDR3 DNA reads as TGTGCCAGCAGCCCACAGGGGACTGCGAACACCGGGGAGCTGTTTTTT.

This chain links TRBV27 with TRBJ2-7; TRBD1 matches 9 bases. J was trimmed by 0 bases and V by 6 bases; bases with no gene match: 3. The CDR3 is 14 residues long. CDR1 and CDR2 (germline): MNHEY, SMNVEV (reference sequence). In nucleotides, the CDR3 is TGTGCCAGCAGGACAGGGGGGTACTCCTACGAGCAGTACTTC. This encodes CASRTGGYSYEQYF.